The rows below give T cell receptor beta chains drawn from one sample of a study of CD8 T cells in ankylosing spondylitis. TCRdb re-analysed the 5' RACE reads in MiXCR, keeping a single row per CDR3 protein. This repertoire shows some 200,000 distinct CDR3 sequences, roughly 6.6% found once; its top ten account for 14%. Material for sequencing was blood, either unsorted or a sorted T cell fraction (not recorded which). The receptors originated from a male donor with ankylosing spondylitis. Both conserved end residues are part of each CDR3. Fields, in order: V gene, J gene, D gene, clone size, CDR3 DNA, CDR3 protein. A D gene is named only where the DNA matches it firmly. The size field is filled for only some rows; it gives once, few, many or a size class.

>TRBV4-3|TRBJ2-7|-|many
TGCGCCAGCAGCCATGACACGGGGGCGGCCTACGAGCAGTACTTC
CASSHDTGAAYEQYF
>TRBV4-3|TRBJ2-7|-|many
TGCGCCAGCAGCCAAGATGCCGACGGGTTCTACGAGCAGTACTTC
CASSQDADGFYEQYF
>TRBV7-2|TRBJ2-7|TRBD1|-
TGTGCCAGCAGCTTAGGCGTGACAGGGAGAGCCCACGAGCAGTACTTC
CASSLGVTGRAHEQYF
>TRBV5-5|TRBJ1-1|-|-
TGTGCCAGCAGCTCCTACCTAGGGAACACTGAAGCTTTCTTT
CASSSYLGNTEAFF
>TRBV27|TRBJ1-5|TRBD1|many
TGTGCCAGCAGTTCAGGGGGTCGGTATCAGCCCCAGCATTTT
CASSSGGRYQPQHF
>TRBV7-7|TRBJ2-2|-|many
TGTGCTAGCAGCTTAAGCAGGCCCGGGGAGCTGTTTTTT
CASSLSRPGELFF
>TRBV4-3|TRBJ1-2|-|few
TGCGCCAGCAGCCAAGATATAACAGACTATGGCTACACCTTC
CASSQDITDYGYTF
>TRBV12-3/TRBV12-4|TRBJ2-7|TRBD1|many
TGTGCCAGCAGCACGGACAGGGGGCGCGAGCAGTACTTC
CASSTDRGREQYF
>TRBV5-1|TRBJ2-7|-|medium-sized
TGCGCCAGCAGCTTGTTGCGGGGTACCTACGAGCAGTACTTC
CASSLLRGTYEQYF
>TRBV12-3/TRBV12-4|TRBJ1-2|-|few
TGTGCCAGCAGCTTATGGCAGGGAGCTGGCTATGGCTACACCTTC
CASSLWQGAGYGYTF
>TRBV11-1|TRBJ2-7|TRBD2|many
TGTGCCAGCAGCTTTGGTAGCGGGAGAATCTACGAGCAGTACTTC
CASSFGSGRIYEQYF
>TRBV5-4|TRBJ2-5|-|few
TGTGCCAGCAGCTTTATGGGGGGGCGGGAGACCCAGTACTTC
CASSFMGGRETQYF
>TRBV11-3|TRBJ2-4|-|-
TGTGCCAGCAGCTTAGAGGTCCAGTTAGCCAAAAACATTCAGTACTTC
CASSLEVQLAKNIQYF
>TRBV29-1|TRBJ2-1|-|few
TGCAGCGTTGATCATCTCCGACCTAATGAGCAGTTCTTC
CSVDHLRPNEQFF
>TRBV27|TRBJ2-5|-|many
TGTGCCAGCAGCCCGGCCCCTCAAGAGACCCAGTACTTC
CASSPAPQETQYF
>TRBV11-2|TRBJ1-1|-|many
TGTGCCAGCAGCTTAGAGGCCGGAGCTTTCTTT
CASSLEAGAFF
>TRBV11-2|TRBJ2-1|TRBD1|many
TGTGCCAGCAGCCCTGCGATGGGACAGGGCTACGATGAGCAGTTCTTC
CASSPAMGQGYDEQFF
>TRBV12-3/TRBV12-4|TRBJ1-1|TRBD1|many
TGTGCCAGCAGTTTACAGGGGGCTGTTACTGAAGCTTTCTTT
CASSLQGAVTEAFF
>TRBV11-1|TRBJ2-3|-|-
TGTGCCAGCAGCCCCCGGGGGATTTCCACAGATACGCAGTATTTT
CASSPRGISTDTQYF
>TRBV9|TRBJ1-6|-|many
TGTGCCAGCAGCGCTCCGATTAGTAATTCACCCCTCCACTTT
CASSAPISNSPLHF
>TRBV4-1|TRBJ2-7|-|-
TGTGCCACGGGCCCCGGGCTATCCTACGAGCAGTACTTC
CATGPGLSYEQYF
>TRBV9|TRBJ1-1|TRBD1|many
TGTGCCAGCAGCATCTCCGGGACAGCGAACACTGAAGCTTTCTTT
CASSISGTANTEAFF
>TRBV11-3|TRBJ2-1|TRBD2|few
TGTGCCAGCAGCCCAACTAGCGGGGGGGCCGATGAGCAGTTCTTC
CASSPTSGGADEQFF
>TRBV12-3/TRBV12-4|TRBJ1-2|TRBD1|many
TGTGCCAGCAGTTTACCCGGACAGGGAGACTATGGCTACACCTTC
CASSLPGQGDYGYTF
>TRBV9|TRBJ2-5|-|few
TGTGCCAGCAGCGTACTAGCCCGGGCGCAAGAGACCCAGTACTTC
CASSVLARAQETQYF
>TRBV4-1|TRBJ1-5|-|-
TGCGCCAGCAGCCAAGAACGTGGTCAGCCCCAGCATTTT
CASSQERGQPQHF
>TRBV5-1|TRBJ1-1|-|many
TGCGCCAGCAGCTTCGCATCAAACGGAGGCACTGAAGCTTTCTTT
CASSFASNGGTEAFF
>TRBV12-5|TRBJ2-1|-|many
TGTGCTAGTGGTTTTAATTTGGTTGATGAGCAGTTCTTC
CASGFNLVDEQFF
>TRBV20-1|TRBJ1-2|-|many
TGCAGTGCTAGAGATAGGGGTTTAGGCTATGGCTACACCTTC
CSARDRGLGYGYTF
>TRBV5-6|TRBJ2-3|-|few
TGTGCCAGCATCCTAGGGTCTAGCACAGATACGCAGTATTTT
CASILGSSTDTQYF